This T cell receptor beta chain was captured in a study of blood T cell repertoires in COVID-19. At the level of the study: The origin of the acute and convalescent COVID-19 samples was the United States, Italy and Spain. Sample material is recorded as cDNA or gDNA derived from T cells, B-cell-depleted T cells, or PBMCs.

This CDR3 region has 14 residues. The J segment lost 2 bases and the V segment lost 1 base, leaving 1 base of the junction unmatched. Germline V gene lookup returns CDR1 SGHAT and CDR2 FQNNGV. Regarding this clone: The same CDR3 is also encoded by other DNA sequences in this sample.

In the original processing: Reference gene primer amplification in the assay estimated nucleated cell counts. Libraries were prepared by immunoSEQ multiplex PCR; TCRdb keeps only in-frame clonotypes and omits some of them. That table furnishes V, J and clone size, whereas the DNA furnished D and trimming. The sample has 200,000 to 250,000 clones; 80% to 90% are singletons. The sequence came from a man in his late teens or twenties with active or convalescent COVID-19. The specimen was peripheral blood. The V and J genes are TRBV11-2 and TRBJ2-5; 7 bases agree with TRBD1. The CDR3 region has the DNA TGTGCCAGCAGCTTAGGGACAGGTCAAGAGACCCAGTACTTC. Protein product: CASSLGTGQETQYF.